Presented here are 9 T cell receptor beta chains from one specimen sequenced in a study of T cells in Graves' hyperthyroidism and ophthalmopathy (dated by TCRdb to between 2018 and 2021). Receptor amplification or capture employed multiplex PCR. Sequencing used an Illumina HiSeq 2000. The TCR beta CDR3 regions were amplified from the RNA transcripts. The TCR CDR3 was subjected to a first round of RT-PCR using the HTBI primer set and the Qiagen OneStep RT-PCR kit. TCRdb reprocessing: public reads trimmed at Q25 with fastp, clones called with MiXCR, in-frame beta chains kept. Each entry merges the rows of one CDR3 protein and shows their most common DNA and genes. Within this sample are 350,000 to 450,000 distinct CDR3 sequences, with 14% of them counted one time only. Approximately 10% of the sample lies in the top ten. The sample comprised blood. The receptors originated from a woman in her sixties or seventies with Graves' hyperthyroidism.

Ten or more counts support this clonotype. The V gene is TRBV6-1, the J gene TRBJ1-5; a weak D match, TRBD1 (5 bases). The germline V gene has CDR1 MNHNS and CDR2 SASEGT. Trimming cost V 7 bases and J 7 bases, with 20 bases left between them. The CDR3 runs 15 residues. The CDR3 region is CASKWGREPGQPQHF. The CDR3 DNA is TGTGCCAGCAAGTGGGGACGGGAGCCGGGACAGCCCCAGCATTTT.

This clonotype was observed many times. The chain combines TRBV28 with TRBJ2-5, with 8 bases matching TRBD1. The junction had 13 bases not matched to a gene; V was cut back by 3 bases and J by 4 bases. The length of the CDR3 is 17 residues. CDR1 is MDHEN and CDR2 is SYDVKM in the germline V gene. CDR3 bases: TGTGCCAGCAGTTTTTCTTCCCCGGACAGGGTGACAGAGACCCAGTACTTC. Amino acid sequence: CASSFSSPDRVTETQYF. Supplemented by reference TRBV28 and TRBJ2-5, the full variable domain reads DVKVTQSSRYLVKRTGEKVFLECVQDMDHENMFWYRQDPGLGLRLIYFSYDVKMKEKGDIPEGYSVSREKKERFSLILESASTNQTSMYLCASSFSSPDRVTETQYFGPGTRLLVL.

This clonotype occurred a few times. V is TRBV29-1 and J is TRBJ2-7; D is possibly TRBD2 (6 bases). Germline V gene lookup returns CDR1 SQVTM and CDR2 ANQGSEA. This CDR3 has 12 residues. Trimming took 6 bases from V and 3 from J, leaving 12 bases between them. Here the CDR3 reads CSVRGSNYEQYF. Here the CDR3 DNA reads TGCAGCGTGCGGGGTTCTAACTACGAGCAGTACTTC.

This clonotype was recorded at least ten times. The V and J genes are TRBV3-1 and TRBJ2-5; the D is unclear. V lost 1 base, J lost 1 base, and 7 bases lay in between. Germline V gives CDR1 LGHDT, CDR2 YNNKEL (reference sequence). The CDR3 consists of 14 residues. DNA for the CDR3: TGTGCCAGCAGCCAAGGGGCAGTCCAAGAGACCCAGTACTTC. It yields the protein CASSQGAVQETQYF.

This rearrangement joins TRBV10-1 to TRBJ2-3; 9 bases agree with TRBD1. V shed 6 bases and J 1 base; nucleotides not matched to a gene: 8. CDR1 and CDR2 from the germline V gene are WNHNN and SYGVQD (reference sequence). This CDR3 spans 16 amino acids. The CDR3 DNA reads as TGCGCCAGCAGCGCCGGGACAGGGTTTCGCACAGATACGCAGTATTTT. It is translated as CASSAGTGFRTDTQYF.

This clonotype was seen only a few times. The CDR3 reads CASSYSVGGVGEQYF. Written as DNA, the CDR3 is TGTGCCAGCAGTTACTCGGTCGGGGGAGTGGGTGAGCAGTACTTC. The chain carries TRBV6-5 and TRBJ2-7; maybe TRBD2 (6 bases). With 0 bases removed from V and 7 bases from J, the gap between germline ends came to 16 bases. This CDR3 spans 15 amino acids. CDR1 is MNHEY and CDR2 is SVGAGI in the germline V gene.

This clonotype was observed at least ten times. The chain combines TRBV15 with TRBJ1-3, with D unresolved. This CDR3 region has 15 residues. Germline V gene data show CDR1 as LNHNV and CDR2 as YYDKDF (reference sequence). Trimming removed 8 bases at V and 4 bases at J, with 18 bases between. The DNA for the CDR3 is TGTGCCACCGGAGGCCTCCATCCGGGAGGAAACACCATATATTTT. This sequence encodes CATGGLHPGGNTIYF.

J is TRBJ2-7 and V is TRBV19; the D is unclear. The CDR3 covers 12 residues. Per the germline V gene, CDR1 is LNHDA and CDR2 is SQIVND (reference sequence). Trimming pared 6 bases from V and 6 bases from J, leaving 12 bases between. The CDR3 DNA is TGTGCCAGTAGCCTGGGCACAACCGAGCAGTACTTC. Protein: CASSLGTTEQYF.

This clonotype came up many times. The CDR3, as DNA: TGTGCCAGCAGTCGGGGACAGGGCATCACCCAGCATTTT. Its translation: CASSRGQGITQHF. The V gene is TRBV27, the J gene TRBJ1-5; 9 nucleotides agree with TRBD1. The germline V gene has CDR1 MNHEY and CDR2 SMNVEV (reference sequence). The CDR3 spans 13 residues. J lost 11 bases, V lost 5 bases, and 7 bases had no gene match.